These 27 T cell receptor beta chains share one sample of origin, sequenced in a study of molecular identifiers for immune sequencing clone quantification. TCRdb re-analysed the PCR reads in MiXCR, keeping a single row per CDR3 protein. The sample includes some 91,000 distinct CDR3 sequences, roughly 26% seen only once; the top ten take around 0.92%. The sample consisted of naive CD8+ T cells from blood, with Jurkat cell RNA spiked in. As for subset: FACS-sorted CD8+CD4-CCR7+CD45RA+ naive T cells. The receptors derive from a human donor in good health. Some libraries in this study had Jurkat cell RNA spiked in.

On this clonotype itself: Being one base from a much bigger clone, this may be a read error. The chain combines TRBV5-3 with TRBJ1-1; tentatively, D is TRBD1 (5 bases). TRBV5-3 is marked as an open reading frame, function uncertain. The ends were cut back, 8 bases at V and 4 bases at J, with 18 bases in the middle. This CDR3 region has 14 residues. CDR3 residues: CASITLGGSTEAFF. As DNA, the CDR3 is TGTGCCAGCATCACGCTCGGGGGGTCCACTGAAGCTTTCTTT.

Ten or more counts support this clonotype. The chain recombines TRBV19 with TRBJ2-7; the match to TRBD1 covers 8 bases. V gave up 5 bases and J gave up 5 bases; unmatched junction bases: 8. CDR1 is LNHDA and CDR2 is SQIVND in the germline V gene (reference sequence). This CDR3 region has 14 residues. CDR3 bases: TGTGCCAGTAGTCCATGGACAGGGAGCCACGAGCAGTACTTC. Its translation: CASSPWTGSHEQYF.

This clonotype was seen at least ten times. This chain links TRBV5-8 with TRBJ2-2, with unresolved D. The CDR3 runs to 14 residues. The V end lost 7 bases, the J end lost 6 bases, and 16 bases lay between the germline ends. Germline V gives CDR1 SGHTS, CDR2 YDEGEE. CDR3 in DNA: TGTGCCAGCGGGCTCTTCAATACTGCCGGGGAGCTGTTTTTT. Encoded protein: CASGLFNTAGELFF. The full variable domain, in which reference TRBV5-8 and TRBJ2-2 provide the parts outside the CDR3, is EAGVTQSPTHLIKTRGQQATLRCSPISGHTSVYWYQQALGLGLQFLLWYDEGEERNRGNFPPRFSGRQFPNYSSELNVNALELEDSALYLCASGLFNTAGELFFGEGSRLTVL.

The V call is TRBV6-2 or TRBV6-3, the J call TRBJ2-5; D could derive from TRBD1 or TRBD2 (5 bases each). CDR1 is MNHEY and CDR2 is SVGEGT in the germline V gene. V shed 6 bases and J shed 1 base, with 12 bases lying between them. CDR3 size: 14 residues. The CDR3 spells CASRLRDLQETQYF. CDR3 in DNA: TGTGCCAGCAGACTCCGGGACCTCCAAGAGACCCAGTACTTC.

This clonotype occurred many times. The V call is TRBV4-1, the J call TRBJ1-5, with D maybe TRBD1 (6 bases). The V end was cut by 3 bases, the J end by 5 bases, with 8 bases between. This CDR3 comprises 13 residues. Germline-derived CDR1 and CDR2 are MGHRA and YSYEKL. The CDR3 region has the DNA TGCGCCAGCAGCCAGGGGGCCGATCAGCCCCAGCATTTT. Its translation is CASSQGADQPQHF.

This clonotype was detected many times. V usage is TRBV5-4 and J usage is TRBJ2-3; D ambiguous. Between the trimmed V and J ends, which lost 0 bases and 4 bases, there was a span of 6 bases. The CDR3 covers 13 residues. Germline CDR1 and CDR2: SGHNT and YYREEE (reference sequence). The CDR3 nucleotides are TGTGCCAGCAGCTTGGACGGCGCAGATACGCAGTATTTT. Its translation: CASSLDGADTQYF.

The chain combines TRBV7-9 with TRBJ2-1; 7 bases line up with TRBD2. This CDR3 has 12 residues. V shed 5 bases, J shed 9 bases, and the junction held 4 bases outside the gene matches. Germline CDR1 is SEHNR and CDR2 is FQNEAQ (reference sequence). This CDR3 reads CASSRWGGEQFF. DNA of the CDR3: TGTGCCAGCAGCCGATGGGGGGGTGAGCAGTTCTTC.

This clonotype has ten or more counts. This chain links TRBV4-1 with TRBJ1-5; TRBD1 is a possible D gene (5 bases). This CDR3 contains 15 residues. CDR1 is MGHRA and CDR2 is YSYEKL in the germline V gene. Trimming took 0 bases from V and 0 from J, leaving 6 bases between them. CDR3 sequence (DNA): TGCGCCAGCAGCCAAGAAGGGGTTAGCAATCAGCCCCAGCATTTT. It encodes CASSQEGVSNQPQHF.

This clonotype was recorded at least ten times. V usage is TRBV28 and J usage is TRBJ2-7, with 7 bases that match TRBD2. The CDR3 length is 14 residues. Germline V lookup: CDR1 MDHEN, CDR2 SYDVKM. Losses at the gene ends were 5 bases for V and 3 bases for J; bases not matched to a gene: 7. DNA of the CDR3: TGTGCCAGCAGTCGGCTAGCGGAGTTCTACGAGCAGTACTTC. Translated: CASSRLAEFYEQYF.

Details on this clonotype: A junction end diverges from the germline sequence, so it may reflect a read error. V is TRBV19 and J is TRBJ2-3; TRBD2 matches at 9 bases. This CDR3 has 12 amino acids. Germline V gene lookup returns CDR1 LNHDA and CDR2 SQIVND (reference sequence). The CDR3 sequence: CASRGGGGPLNF. As DNA, the CDR3 is TGTGCCAGTCGCGGGGGGGGGGGCCCCCTGAATTTT.

The table lists this clonotype with many counts. The chain recombines TRBV7-6 with TRBJ2-3, with D hard to call. The V gene's germline CDR1 is SGHVS and CDR2 FNYEAQ. V was cut by 5 bases and J by 2 bases, with 14 bases left in between. The CDR3 contains 15 residues. The CDR3 region is CASSPPSLPTDTQYF. The CDR3 DNA sequence: TGTGCCAGCAGCCCCCCCTCGCTGCCCACAGATACGCAGTATTTT.

This clonotype was found many times. The chain joins TRBV19 to TRBJ1-5; no clear D gene. The germline V gene has CDR1 LNHDA and CDR2 SQIVND (reference sequence). Trimming pared 5 bases from V and 4 bases from J, leaving 9 bases between. This CDR3 has 13 amino acids. The CDR3 DNA is TGTGCCAGTAGTCTCAGATTTAATCAGCCCCAGCATTTT. Translation: CASSLRFNQPQHF.

This clonotype was recorded once. A much larger clone is a single base away; this may be a read error. This CDR3 is missing its conserved last phenylalanine or tryptophan, likely due to a read error. No DNA is shown, since the ends of the CDR3 on it are uncertain; the CDR3 is the one TCRdb lists. This sequence joins TRBV2 and TRBJ2-7. The length of the CDR3 is 10 amino acids, counting both ends. Per germline, CDR1 SNHLY and CDR2 FYNNEI. CDR3 amino acids: CASSGSEQYL.

This clonotype has at least ten counts. The chain is built from TRBV19 and TRBJ1-1; D gene unclear. Germline V gives CDR1 LNHDA, CDR2 SQIVND (reference sequence). Trimming removed 8 bases from V and 0 bases from J, with 7 bases in between. This CDR3 region has 12 residues. CDR3 sequence reads: CASGDMNTEAFF. The CDR3 DNA reads as TGTGCCAGTGGAGACATGAACACTGAAGCTTTCTTT.

The chain has TRBV27 and TRBJ1-6; a possible D gene is TRBD1 (6 bases). CDR1 MNHEY and CDR2 SMNVEV come from the germline V gene (reference sequence). The V end was cut by 7 bases, the J end by 9 bases, with 16 bases between. This CDR3 region has 14 residues. CDR3 residues: CASKPGQSGSPLHF. CDR3 nucleotide sequence: TGTGCCAGCAAGCCGGGACAATCGGGTTCACCCCTCCACTTT.

This clonotype was counted ten times or more. The chain recombines TRBV4-1 with TRBJ2-3; D uncertain. CDR1 is MGHRA, CDR2 YSYEKL, per germline. The V end lost 0 bases, the J end lost 1 base, and 14 bases lay between the germline ends. The CDR3 consists of 17 residues. CDR3 in DNA: TGCGCCAGCAGCCAAGATTACGTGGGTTTCGGCACAGATACGCAGTATTTT. Protein sequence: CASSQDYVGFGTDTQYF.

Only one count was recorded for this clonotype. A much larger clone is a single base away; this may be a read error. The V and J genes are TRBV19 and TRBJ2-5; D is unresolved. Germline-derived CDR1 and CDR2 are LNHDA and SQIVND (reference sequence). This CDR3 comprises 16 residues. The CDR3 protein is CASSIMNSPGEETRYF. The CDR3 DNA follows: TGTGCCAGTAGTATAATGAACTCCCCTGGGGAAGAGACCCGGTACTTC.

This clonotype was observed many times. The chain employs TRBV6-5 and TRBJ1-4; 11 bases fit TRBD1. V was clipped by 2 bases and J by 2 bases; unmatched bases: 1. The CDR3 length is 16 residues. Germline V lookup: CDR1 MNHEY, CDR2 SVGAGI. The CDR3 DNA sequence: TGTGCCAGCAGTTACGGGACAGGGGGGACTAATGAAAAACTGTTTTTT. This sequence encodes CASSYGTGGTNEKLFF.

This clonotype showed up many times. This chain links TRBV3-1 with TRBJ2-5, with D possibly being TRBD1 (5 bases). V shed 0 bases and J shed 1 base, with 9 bases lying between them. Germline V gene sequence: CDR1 LGHDT, CDR2 YNNKEL (reference sequence). The CDR3 is made up of 15 amino acids. Here the CDR3 reads CASSQDGQAQETQYF. The CDR3 DNA sequence: TGTGCCAGCAGCCAAGATGGACAAGCCCAAGAGACCCAGTACTTC.

This chain joins TRBV28 and TRBJ2-1; D ambiguous. The CDR3 extends over 15 amino acids. Germline CDR1 reads MDHEN; CDR2 reads SYDVKM. The V end lost 3 bases, the J end lost 5 bases, and 14 bases lay between the germline ends. The CDR3 protein is CASSFRVGHNNEQFF. CDR3 DNA sequence: TGTGCCAGCAGTTTCCGGGTGGGCCACAACAATGAGCAGTTCTTC.

Turning to this clonotype: A much larger clone lies one base from this, so it may be a read error. The chain combines TRBV5-1 with TRBJ2-7; TRBD1 might be the D (6 bases). This CDR3 contains 14 residues. Looked up from germline, CDR1 is SGHRS and CDR2 is YFSETQ. V was shortened by 4 bases and J by 2 bases, with 13 bases between the two germline ends. The CDR3 DNA sequence: TGCGCCAGCAGCGTACCGGGACACACCTACGAGCAGTACTTC. It is translated as CASSVPGHTYEQYF.

There are a few counts of this clonotype. The J gene is TRBJ1-3, the V gene TRBV5-1, with 10 bases aligning to TRBD1. The CDR3 is 16 amino acids. Germline trimming cut 3 bases from V and 4 bases from J; bases unmatched to any gene: 7. In germline, CDR1 is SGHRS, CDR2 YFSETQ. CDR3 sequence reads: CASSYLTGGTGNTIYF. The CDR3 region has the DNA TGCGCCAGCAGCTACCTGACAGGGGGCACAGGAAACACCATATATTTT. Complete variable domain (other parts from reference TRBV5-1 and TRBJ1-3): KAGVTQTPRYLIKTRGQQVTLSCSPISGHRSVSWYQQTPGQGLQFLFEYFSETQRNKGNFPGRFSGRQFSNSRSEMNVSTLELGDSALYLCASSYLTGGTGNTIYFGEGSWLTVV.

As regards this clonotype: Given a much more abundant clone one base away, this may be a read error. J is TRBJ2-7 and V is TRBV11-2; D may correspond to TRBD1 or TRBD2 (5 bases each). The CDR3 contains 13 residues. Germline assignment: CDR1 SGHAT and CDR2 FQNNGV. Trimming took 5 bases from V and 6 from J, leaving 14 bases between them. The DNA for the CDR3 is TGTGCCAGCAGCCATGGGACGGCGGGCGAGCAGTACTTC. Amino acid sequence: CASSHGTAGEQYF.

Worth noting for this clonotype: A much larger clone sits a single nucleotide away, making a read error possible. V is TRBV4-3 and J is TRBJ2-3; D gene ambiguous. This CDR3 has 15 amino acids. CDR1 and CDR2 (germline): LGHNA, YSLEER. CDR3 amino acids: CASSQVTVSTATQYF. The CDR3 DNA sequence: TGCGCCAGCAGCCAAGTTACGGTGAGCACAGCTACGCAGTATTTT.

The genes are TRBV12-2 and TRBJ1-2; whether TRBD1, the table's D call, matches the DNA was not checked. TRBV12-2 is a known pseudogene. The CDR3 runs 14 residues. Here the CDR3 reads CASRSTRDRDGYTF. Written as DNA, the CDR3 is TGTGCAAGTCGCTCTACAAGGGACAGGGATGGCTACACCTTC.

This clonotype was found many times. DNA of the CDR3: TGTGCCAGCAGTCTCGGCTGGAATGAGCAGTTCTTC. Its protein is CASSLGWNEQFF. This chain connects TRBV6-1 to TRBJ2-1, with D unclear. The V end was cut by 5 bases, the J end by 7 bases, with 9 bases between. Per germline, CDR1 MNHNS and CDR2 SASEGT. The CDR3 covers 12 residues.

The chain recombines TRBV4-1 with TRBJ2-2; 7 bases map to TRBD1. The junction had 11 bases not matched to a gene; V was cut back by 3 bases and J by 4 bases. The CDR3 runs 17 residues. The germline CDR1 and CDR2 sequences are MGHRA and YSYEKL. CDR3 region: CASSQKSLQGFTGELFF. CDR3 bases: TGCGCCAGCAGCCAGAAATCGTTACAGGGGTTCACCGGGGAGCTGTTTTTT.